Shown below are 9 T cell receptor beta chains from a single sample sequenced in a study of shared clonotypes between healthy human individuals. TCRdb keeps only in-frame clones here, not all; method: immunoSEQ multiplex PCR. The sample shows about 2.1 million clones, 90% to 95% of them seen only once. Positive CCR7 selection of CD45RO-negative cells yielded the naive CD8 cells, and terminally differentiated effector memory CD45RA+ cells were excluded. The sample was naive CD8+ T cells from PBMCs. Receptor source: a man between 18 and 29 years old in good health. Some clones in this sample may be carry-over from other donors' samples.

CDR3 DNA sequence: TGTGCCAGCAGCGTCTTTAGGGGCGATGCCACCGGGGAGCTGTTTTTT. Translating gives CASSVFRGDATGELFF. The chain employs TRBV9 and TRBJ2-2, with a tentative D call TRBD1 (5 bases). Trimming removed 2 bases at V and 4 bases at J, with 15 bases between. Per germline, CDR1 SGDLS and CDR2 YYNGEE. This CDR3 region has 16 residues.

This rearrangement joins TRBV7-6 to TRBJ1-1, with D possibly matching TRBD1 (6 bases). The V end was cut by 1 base, the J end by 10 bases, with 19 bases between. The CDR3 runs to 15 residues. Germline CDR1 and CDR2: SGHVS and FNYEAQ. The CDR3 is CASSLVGGDPQGAFF. CDR3 nucleotide sequence: TGTGCCAGCAGCTTAGTGGGGGGCGACCCACAGGGAGCTTTCTTT.

The chain couples TRBV7-8 to TRBJ1-2; unclear D gene. Trimming removed 6 bases from V and 5 bases from J, with 22 bases in between. The germline V gene has CDR1 SGHVS and CDR2 FQNEAQ. This CDR3 comprises 16 residues. CDR3 sequence: CASSFDAPGSLYGYTF. The CDR3 DNA reads as TGTGCCAGCAGTTTCGATGCCCCCGGGAGTCTTTATGGCTACACCTTC.

The V and J genes are TRBV30 and TRBJ2-1, with 12 positions matching TRBD2. Germline CDR1 reads GTSNPN; CDR2 reads SVGIG (reference sequence). This CDR3 spans 13 amino acids. The V gene end was trimmed by 6 bases and the J gene end by 5 bases; junction bases not matched to a gene: 2. The CDR3 DNA reads TGTGCCTGCCGACTAGCGGGGGACAATGAGCAGTTCTTC. It is translated as CACRLAGDNEQFF.

The rearrangement uses TRBV27 and TRBJ2-7; D unclear. This CDR3 region has 15 residues. V lost 4 bases and J lost 0, with 13 bases in between. CDR1 and CDR2 from the germline V gene are MNHEY and SMNVEV (reference sequence). As DNA, the CDR3 is TGTGCCAGCAGTTCTTTCGGGCCGTACTCCTACGAGCAGTACTTC. Its protein product is CASSSFGPYSYEQYF.

The gene calls are TRBV4-2 and TRBJ2-7; TRBD1 matches at 11 bases. The germline V gene encodes CDR1 LGHNA and CDR2 YNFKEQ. The CDR3 runs to 15 residues. V lost 1 base and J lost 7; bases outside the gene matches: 6. CDR3 amino acids: CASSQAGQGAEEQYF. The CDR3, as DNA: TGTGCCAGCAGCCAAGCAGGACAGGGGGCAGAGGAGCAGTACTTC.

The rearrangement uses TRBV7-9 and TRBJ2-7; no definite D call. The CDR3 loop spans 15 amino acids. V lost 5 bases and J 4 bases, leaving 18 bases between the germline ends. CDR1 and CDR2 from the germline V gene are SEHNR and FQNEAQ (reference sequence). Here the CDR3 reads CASSPFLPRPYEQYF. For the CDR3, the DNA is TGTGCCAGCAGCCCCTTCTTACCTAGACCTTACGAGCAGTACTTC.

The V and J genes are TRBV28 and TRBJ2-7; D tentatively reads TRBD1 or TRBD2 (6 bases each). The germline V gene has CDR1 MDHEN and CDR2 SYDVKM. CDR3 size: 13 residues. V lost 6 bases, J lost 5 bases, and 14 bases lay in between. This chain's CDR3 is CASRAWGADEQYF. CDR3 nucleotide sequence: TGTGCCAGCAGGGCATGGGGGGCCGACGAGCAGTACTTC. The full variable domain, with the rest looked up from reference TRBV28 and TRBJ2-7, is DVKVTQSSRYLVKRTGEKVFLECVQDMDHENMFWYRQDPGLGLRLIYFSYDVKMKEKGDIPEGYSVSREKKERFSLILESASTNQTSMYLCASRAWGADEQYFGPGTRLTVT.

The chain has TRBV5-8 and TRBJ1-1; D call uncertain. Trimming removed 4 bases at V and 6 bases at J, with 13 bases between. There are 13 residues in the CDR3. Germline loops: CDR1 SGHTS, CDR2 YDEGEE. CDR3 residues: CASSKRTSAEAFF. In DNA, the CDR3 is TGTGCCAGCAGCAAAAGGACGAGCGCTGAAGCTTTCTTT.